Listed below are T cell receptor beta chains from one sample, sequenced in a study of post-analysis software for immune sequencing data. Each CDR3 protein gets one entry after TCRdb re-called the PCR reads with MiXCR. In the table there are 750,000 to 950,000 distinct CDR3 sequences, roughly 50% of which are singletons. Input material: blood. The receptors come from a girl under 18 with multiple sclerosis. Both conserved end residues are part of each CDR3. D genes are given only for firm matches. Clone size appears in some rows only: once, few, many, or a class for an expanded clone.

v_call	j_call	d_call	clone_size	cdr3_aa	cdr3_nt
TRBV18	TRBJ2-2	-	once	CASSHANGELFF	TGTGCCAGCTCACACGCAAATGGGGAGCTGTTTTTT
TRBV29-1	TRBJ2-7	TRBD1	-	CSGTTGSGEQYF	TGCAGCGGTACGACAGGGAGCGGCGAGCAGTACTTC
TRBV5-4	TRBJ2-3	-	-	CASSLLGGLTDTQYF	TGTGCCAGCAGCTTGTTGGGCGGACTAACAGATACGCAGTATTTT
TRBV3-1	TRBJ1-2	-	few	CASSRVGVTYGYTF	TGTGCCAGCAGCCGGGTGGGAGTCACGTATGGCTACACCTTC
TRBV5-1	TRBJ2-6	-	once	CASSLDHSGANVLTF	TGCGCCAGCAGCTTAGACCACTCTGGGGCCAACGTCCTGACTTTC
TRBV25-1	TRBJ2-1	TRBD2	-	CAGSEGASGSDEQFF	TGTGCCGGCAGTGAAGGGGCTAGCGGGAGCGATGAGCAGTTCTTC
TRBV6-5	TRBJ2-1	-	few	CASTSPGADNEQFF	TGTGCCAGCACCTCACCGGGGGCAGACAATGAGCAGTTCTTC
TRBV7-6	TRBJ2-3	-	-	CASSHRGLGGDTQYF	TGTGCCAGCAGCCACAGGGGACTAGGGGGAGATACGCAGTATTTT
TRBV20-1	TRBJ2-7	TRBD2	-	CSARDRREGAEQYF	TGCAGTGCTAGAGATCGACGGGAGGGCGCCGAGCAGTACTTC
TRBV5-1	TRBJ1-1	-	-	CASAAAGPQNTEAFF	TGCGCCAGCGCAGCCGCCGGGCCCCAGAACACTGAAGCTTTCTTT
TRBV5-1	TRBJ2-7	-	once	CASSTGPEQYF	TGCGCCAGCAGCACTGGACCCGAGCAGTACTTC
TRBV7-9	TRBJ2-3	-	few	CASSSRTLTGTDTQYF	TGTGCCAGCAGCTCACGGACCTTGACTGGCACAGATACGCAGTATTTT
TRBV29-1	TRBJ2-3	TRBD2	-	CSVQPGGNTQYF	TGCAGCGTGCAGCCGGGGGGGAATACGCAGTATTTT
TRBV20-1	TRBJ2-1	TRBD2	-	CSARVGLAGTNEQFF	TGCAGTGCTAGAGTCGGACTAGCGGGGACCAATGAGCAGTTCTTC
TRBV6-6	TRBJ2-5	-	-	CASSQTPETQYF	TGTGCCAGCAGTCAGACGCCGGAGACCCAGTACTTC
TRBV5-1	TRBJ2-7	-	-	CASSLVGVDGSYEQYF	TGCGCCAGCAGCTTGGTAGGGGTCGACGGTTCCTACGAGCAGTACTTC
TRBV16	TRBJ2-7	TRBD2	-	CASSRLAGVSYEQYF	TGTGCCAGCAGCCGACTAGCGGGGGTTTCCTACGAGCAGTACTTC
TRBV29-1	TRBJ2-1	-	few	CSVEPRQGLKEQFF	TGCAGCGTTGAACCAAGACAGGGACTCAAGGAGCAGTTCTTC
TRBV5-1	TRBJ2-3	TRBD2	-	CASSAGLAGGTDTQYF	TGCGCCAGCAGCGCGGGACTAGCGGGGGGCACAGATACGCAGTATTTT
TRBV7-9	TRBJ2-3	-	-	CASSPRDTLSTDTQYF	TGTGCCAGCAGCCCGCGGGACACACTCTCCACAGATACGCAGTATTTT
TRBV11-2	TRBJ2-2	-	-	CASAGQNTGELFF	TGTGCCAGCGCGGGACAGAACACCGGGGAGCTGTTTTTT
TRBV6-1	TRBJ2-5	TRBD1	few	CAITYGGPGGAVVETQYF	TGTGCCATCACATACGGGGGACCAGGGGGCGCGGTGGTGGAGACCCAGTACTTC